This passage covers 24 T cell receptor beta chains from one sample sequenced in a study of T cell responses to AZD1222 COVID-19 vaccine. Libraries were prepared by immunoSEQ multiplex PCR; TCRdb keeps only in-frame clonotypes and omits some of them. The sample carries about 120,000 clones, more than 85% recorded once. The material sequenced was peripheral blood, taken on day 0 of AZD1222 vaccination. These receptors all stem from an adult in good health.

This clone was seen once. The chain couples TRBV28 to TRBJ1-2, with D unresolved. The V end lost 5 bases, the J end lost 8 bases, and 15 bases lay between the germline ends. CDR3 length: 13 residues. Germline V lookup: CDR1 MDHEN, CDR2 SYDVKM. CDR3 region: CASSHNSGRGYTF. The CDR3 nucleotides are TGTGCCAGCAGTCACAACTCAGGCCGGGGCTACACCTTC.

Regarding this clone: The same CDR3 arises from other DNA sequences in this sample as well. The CDR3 bases are TGTGCCAGCAGCGTAGCGGGGAACTATGGCTACACCTTC. This sequence encodes CASSVAGNYGYTF. The V gene is TRBV9, the J gene TRBJ1-2; D is unresolved. Germline V gene sequence: CDR1 SGDLS, CDR2 YYNGEE. CDR3 size: 13 residues. V was pared by 0 bases and J by 2 bases, with 5 bases between.

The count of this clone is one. This CDR3 is CASSSSNIGGSPQHF. The CDR3 coding sequence is TGTGCCAGCAGCTCGAGTAATATAGGGGGTTCGCCCCAGCATTTT. J is TRBJ1-5 and V is TRBV7-9; maybe TRBD1 (6 bases). Germline lookup yields CDR1 SEHNR and CDR2 FQNEAQ (reference sequence). There are 15 residues in the CDR3. With 4 bases removed from V and 9 bases from J, the gap between germline ends came to 19 bases.

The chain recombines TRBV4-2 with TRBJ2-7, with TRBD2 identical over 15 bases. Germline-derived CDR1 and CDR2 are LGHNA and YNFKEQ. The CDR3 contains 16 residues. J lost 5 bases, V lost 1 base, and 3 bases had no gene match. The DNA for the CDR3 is TGTGCCAGCAGCCAAGGGGGACTAGCGGGAGGTGACGAGCAGTACTTC. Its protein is CASSQGGLAGGDEQYF.

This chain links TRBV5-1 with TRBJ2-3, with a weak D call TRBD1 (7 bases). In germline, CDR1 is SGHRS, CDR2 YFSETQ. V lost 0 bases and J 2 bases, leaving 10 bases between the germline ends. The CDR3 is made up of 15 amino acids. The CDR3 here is CASSLARGATDTQYF. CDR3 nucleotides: TGCGCCAGCAGCTTGGCCAGGGGGGCCACAGATACGCAGTATTTT.

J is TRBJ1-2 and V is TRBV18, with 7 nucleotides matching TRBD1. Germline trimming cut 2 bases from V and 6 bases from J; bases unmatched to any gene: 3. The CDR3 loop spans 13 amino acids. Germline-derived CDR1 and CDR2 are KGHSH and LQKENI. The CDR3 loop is CASSPKQGNGYTF. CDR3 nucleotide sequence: TGTGCCAGCTCACCAAAACAGGGGAATGGCTACACCTTC.

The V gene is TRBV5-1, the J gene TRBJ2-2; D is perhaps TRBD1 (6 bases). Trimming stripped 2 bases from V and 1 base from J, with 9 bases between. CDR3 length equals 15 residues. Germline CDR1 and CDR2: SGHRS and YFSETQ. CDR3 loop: CASSFQTGNTGELFF. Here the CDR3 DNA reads TGCGCCAGCAGCTTCCAGACAGGGAACACCGGGGAGCTGTTTTTT.

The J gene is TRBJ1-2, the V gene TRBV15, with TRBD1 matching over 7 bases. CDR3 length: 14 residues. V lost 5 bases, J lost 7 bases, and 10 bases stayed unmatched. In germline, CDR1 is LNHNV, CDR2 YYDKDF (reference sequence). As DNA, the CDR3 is TGTGCCACCAGCTTAACGAGGGGGCCTGGTGGCTACACCTTC. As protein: CATSLTRGPGGYTF.

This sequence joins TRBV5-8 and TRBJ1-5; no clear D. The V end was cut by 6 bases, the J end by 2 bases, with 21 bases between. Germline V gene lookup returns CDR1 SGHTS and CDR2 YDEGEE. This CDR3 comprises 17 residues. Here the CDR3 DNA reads TGTGCCAGCACCTCCAGGCGACTCCGGTTGGGCAATCAGCCCCAGCATTTT. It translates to CASTSRRLRLGNQPQHF.

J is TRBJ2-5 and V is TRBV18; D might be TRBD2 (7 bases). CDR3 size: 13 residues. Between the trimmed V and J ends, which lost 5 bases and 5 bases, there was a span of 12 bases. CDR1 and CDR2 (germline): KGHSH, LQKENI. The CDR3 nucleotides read TGTGCCAGCTCAAGGGGGGGCGAGGAGACCCAGTACTTC. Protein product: CASSRGGEETQYF.

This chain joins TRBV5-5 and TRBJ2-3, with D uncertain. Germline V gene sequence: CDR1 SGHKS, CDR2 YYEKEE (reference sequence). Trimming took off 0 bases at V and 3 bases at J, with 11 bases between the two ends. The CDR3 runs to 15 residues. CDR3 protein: CASSLGFVITDTQYF. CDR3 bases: TGTGCCAGCAGCTTGGGTTTCGTGATAACAGATACGCAGTATTTT.

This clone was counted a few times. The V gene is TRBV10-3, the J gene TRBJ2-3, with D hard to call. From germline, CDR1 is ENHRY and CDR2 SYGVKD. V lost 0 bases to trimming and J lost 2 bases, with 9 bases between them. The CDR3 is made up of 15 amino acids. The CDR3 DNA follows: TGTGCCATCAGTGAGTCTCCTGTGACCACAGATACGCAGTATTTT. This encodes CAISESPVTTDTQYF.

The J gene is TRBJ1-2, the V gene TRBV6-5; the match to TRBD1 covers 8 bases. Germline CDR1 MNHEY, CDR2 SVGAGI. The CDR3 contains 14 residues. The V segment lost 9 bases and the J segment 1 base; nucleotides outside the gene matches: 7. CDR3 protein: CASTDRAVNYGYTF. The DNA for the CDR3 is TGTGCCAGTACGGACAGGGCGGTTAACTATGGCTACACCTTC.

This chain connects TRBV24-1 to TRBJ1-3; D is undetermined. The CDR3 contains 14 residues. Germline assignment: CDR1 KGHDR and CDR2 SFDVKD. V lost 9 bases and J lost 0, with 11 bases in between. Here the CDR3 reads CATRRAPSGNTIYF. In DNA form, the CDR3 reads TGTGCCACCCGTAGGGCCCCCTCTGGAAACACCATATATTTT.

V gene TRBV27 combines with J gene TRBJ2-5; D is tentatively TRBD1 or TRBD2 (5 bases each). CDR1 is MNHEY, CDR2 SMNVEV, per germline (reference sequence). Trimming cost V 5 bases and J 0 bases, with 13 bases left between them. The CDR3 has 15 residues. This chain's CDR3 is CASSLEGRNQETQYF. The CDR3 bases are TGTGCCAGCAGTCTAGAGGGACGGAACCAAGAGACCCAGTACTTC.

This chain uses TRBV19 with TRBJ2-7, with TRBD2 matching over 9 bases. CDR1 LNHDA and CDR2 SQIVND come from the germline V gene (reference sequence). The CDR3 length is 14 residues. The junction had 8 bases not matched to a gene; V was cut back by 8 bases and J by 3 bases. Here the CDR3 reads CASALAGGNYEQYF. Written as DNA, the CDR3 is TGTGCCAGTGCCCTGGCGGGGGGGAACTACGAGCAGTACTTC.

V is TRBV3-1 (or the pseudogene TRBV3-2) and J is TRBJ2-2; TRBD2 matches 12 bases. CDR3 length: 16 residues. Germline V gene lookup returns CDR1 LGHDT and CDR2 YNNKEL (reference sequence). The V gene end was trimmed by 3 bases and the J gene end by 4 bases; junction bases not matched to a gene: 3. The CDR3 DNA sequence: TGTGCCAGCAGCCATCTACTAGCGGGAGGCACCGGGGAGCTGTTTTTT. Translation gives CASSHLLAGGTGELFF.

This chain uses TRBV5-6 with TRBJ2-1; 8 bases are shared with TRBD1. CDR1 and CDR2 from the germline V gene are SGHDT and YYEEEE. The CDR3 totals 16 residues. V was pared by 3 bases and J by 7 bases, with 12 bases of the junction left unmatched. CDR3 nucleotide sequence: TGTGCCAGCAGCTCTACAGGGGGACTTAAGAAGAATGAGCAGTTCTTC. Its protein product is CASSSTGGLKKNEQFF.

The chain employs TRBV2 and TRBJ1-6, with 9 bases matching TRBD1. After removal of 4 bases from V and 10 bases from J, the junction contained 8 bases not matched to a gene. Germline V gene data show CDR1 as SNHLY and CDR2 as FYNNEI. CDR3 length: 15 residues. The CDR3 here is CASSAPTGGASPLHF. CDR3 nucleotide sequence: TGTGCCAGCAGTGCCCCGACAGGGGGAGCCTCACCCCTCCACTTT.

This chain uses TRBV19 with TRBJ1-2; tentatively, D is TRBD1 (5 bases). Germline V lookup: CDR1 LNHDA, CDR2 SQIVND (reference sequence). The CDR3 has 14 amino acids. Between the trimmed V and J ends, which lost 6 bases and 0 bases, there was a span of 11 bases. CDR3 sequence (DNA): TGTGCCAGTAGGGGTCCGGACACTAACTATGGCTACACCTTC. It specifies CASRGPDTNYGYTF.

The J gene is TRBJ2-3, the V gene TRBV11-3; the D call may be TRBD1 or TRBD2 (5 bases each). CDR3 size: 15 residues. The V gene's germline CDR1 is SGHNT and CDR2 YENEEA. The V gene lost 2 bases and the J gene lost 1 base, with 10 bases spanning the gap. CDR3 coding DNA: TGTGCCAGCAGCTTATCCGGGACCCGCACAGATACGCAGTATTTT. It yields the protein CASSLSGTRTDTQYF.

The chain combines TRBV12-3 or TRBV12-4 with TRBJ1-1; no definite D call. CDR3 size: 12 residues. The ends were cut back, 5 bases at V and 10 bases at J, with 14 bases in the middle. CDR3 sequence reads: CASSPSSLAAFF. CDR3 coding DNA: TGTGCCAGCAGTCCTTCGAGTCTGGCAGCTTTCTTT.

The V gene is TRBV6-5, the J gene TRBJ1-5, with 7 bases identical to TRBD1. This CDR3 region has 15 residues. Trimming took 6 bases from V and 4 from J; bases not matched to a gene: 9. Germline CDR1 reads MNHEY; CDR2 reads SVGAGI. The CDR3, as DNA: TGTGCCAGCAGCTCAGGACAGGATAGGAATCAGCCCCAGCATTTT. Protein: CASSSGQDRNQPQHF.

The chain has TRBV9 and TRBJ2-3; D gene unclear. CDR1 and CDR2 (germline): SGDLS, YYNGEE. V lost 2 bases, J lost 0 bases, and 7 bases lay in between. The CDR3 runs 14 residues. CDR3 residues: CASSVRPSTDTQYF. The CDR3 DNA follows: TGTGCCAGCAGCGTTCGCCCTAGCACAGATACGCAGTATTTT.